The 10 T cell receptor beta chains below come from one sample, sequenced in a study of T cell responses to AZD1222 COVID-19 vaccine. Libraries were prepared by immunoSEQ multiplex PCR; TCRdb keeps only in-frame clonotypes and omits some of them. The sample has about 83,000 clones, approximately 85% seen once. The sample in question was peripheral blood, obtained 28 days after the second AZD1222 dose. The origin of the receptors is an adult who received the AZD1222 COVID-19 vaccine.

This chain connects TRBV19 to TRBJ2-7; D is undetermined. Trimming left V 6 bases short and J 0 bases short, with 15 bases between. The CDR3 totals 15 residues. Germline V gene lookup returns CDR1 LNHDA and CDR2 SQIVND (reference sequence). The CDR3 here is CASRTWTESSYEQYF. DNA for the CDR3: TGTGCCAGTAGAACCTGGACGGAAAGCTCCTACGAGCAGTACTTC.

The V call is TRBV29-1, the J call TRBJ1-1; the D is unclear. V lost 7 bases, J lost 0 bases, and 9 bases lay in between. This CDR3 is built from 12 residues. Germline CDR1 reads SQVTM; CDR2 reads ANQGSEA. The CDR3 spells CSGEGMNTEAFF. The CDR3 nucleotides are TGCAGCGGCGAAGGGATGAACACTGAAGCTTTCTTT.

The CDR3 bases are TGTGCCAGCAGCCTACTCGCGGGGTCGGAGACCCAGTACTTC. It encodes CASSLLAGSETQYF. The chain uses TRBV6-5 and TRBJ2-5; possibly TRBD2 for D (6 bases). Per germline, CDR1 MNHEY and CDR2 SVGAGI. The CDR3 runs 14 residues. Trimming stripped 6 bases from V and 5 bases from J, with 16 bases between.

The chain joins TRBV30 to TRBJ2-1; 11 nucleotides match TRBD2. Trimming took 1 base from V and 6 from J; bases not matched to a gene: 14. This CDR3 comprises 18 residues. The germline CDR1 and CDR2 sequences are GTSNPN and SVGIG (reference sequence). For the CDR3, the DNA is TGTGCCTGGAGTGCCGGGACTAGCGGTCCCTGGGGGGGCAATGAGCAGTTCTTC. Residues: CAWSAGTSGPWGGNEQFF.

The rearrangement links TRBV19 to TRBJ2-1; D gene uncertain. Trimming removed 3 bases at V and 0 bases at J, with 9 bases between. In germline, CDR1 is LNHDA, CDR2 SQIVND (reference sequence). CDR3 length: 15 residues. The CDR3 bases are TGTGCCAGTAGTATTGGGCAGAGCTCCTACAATGAGCAGTTCTTC. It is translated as CASSIGQSSYNEQFF.

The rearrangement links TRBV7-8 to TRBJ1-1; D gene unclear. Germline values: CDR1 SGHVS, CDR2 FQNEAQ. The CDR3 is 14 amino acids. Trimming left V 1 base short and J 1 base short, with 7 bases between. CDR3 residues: CASSLGTANTEAFF. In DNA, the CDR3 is TGTGCCAGCAGCTTAGGGACGGCGAACACTGAAGCTTTCTTT.

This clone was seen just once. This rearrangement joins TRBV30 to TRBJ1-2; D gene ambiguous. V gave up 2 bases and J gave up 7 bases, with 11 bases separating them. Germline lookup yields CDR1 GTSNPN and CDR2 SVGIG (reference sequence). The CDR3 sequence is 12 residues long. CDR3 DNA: TGTGCCTGGAGTCGGCCTGGAGGTGGCTACACCTTC. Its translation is CAWSRPGGGYTF.

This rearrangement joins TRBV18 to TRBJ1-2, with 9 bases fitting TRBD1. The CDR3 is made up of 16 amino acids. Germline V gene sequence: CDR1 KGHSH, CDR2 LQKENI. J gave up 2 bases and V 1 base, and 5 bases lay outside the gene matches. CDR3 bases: TGTGCCAGCTCACCACGACAGGGGGAAACGAACTATGGCTACACCTTC. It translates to CASSPRQGETNYGYTF.

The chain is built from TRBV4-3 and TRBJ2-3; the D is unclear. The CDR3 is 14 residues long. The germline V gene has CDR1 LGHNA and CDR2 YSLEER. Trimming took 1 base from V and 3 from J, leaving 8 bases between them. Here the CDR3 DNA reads TGCGCCAGCAGCCAAGGGGCGAATACAGATACGCAGTATTTT. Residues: CASSQGANTDTQYF.

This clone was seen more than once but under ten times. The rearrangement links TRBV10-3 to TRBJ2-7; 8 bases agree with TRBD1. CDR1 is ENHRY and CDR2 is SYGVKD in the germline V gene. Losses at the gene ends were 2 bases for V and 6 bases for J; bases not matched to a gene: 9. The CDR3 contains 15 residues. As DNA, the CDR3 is TGTGCCATCAGTGAGCGGATGGGGACAGGTAGCGAGCAGTACTTC. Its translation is CAISERMGTGSEQYF.